The 2 T cell receptor beta chains reported below all come from one sample, sequenced in a study of OX40 agonist ivuxolimab in advanced cancers. Measured with immunoSEQ multiplex PCR; TCRdb has only the in-frame clones, and not every one. The data hold around 85,000 clones, with roughly nine tenths observed a single time. Material: CD4+ or CD8+ T cells sorted from blood, obtained in a trial of the OX40 agonist ivuxolimab. The source of these receptors is an adult with an advanced solid tumor such as melanoma, head and neck, liver or kidney cancer.

The gene calls are TRBV5-1 and TRBJ2-5; D gene unclear. The CDR3 spans 13 residues. The V gene's germline CDR1 is SGHRS and CDR2 YFSETQ. Trimming left V 0 bases short and J 2 bases short, with 5 bases between. The CDR3 reads CASSLGKQETQYF. CDR3 bases: TGCGCCAGCAGCTTGGGGAAGCAAGAGACCCAGTACTTC.

V is TRBV10-3 and J is TRBJ2-7; D might be TRBD1 (6 bases). Per the germline V gene, CDR1 is ENHRY and CDR2 is SYGVKD. This CDR3 is built from 13 residues. Between the trimmed V and J ends, which lost 10 bases and 3 bases, there was a span of 16 bases. CDR3 in DNA: TGTGCCACCTCCTGGACAGACGACTACGAGCAGTACTTC. Translated, it gives CATSWTDDYEQYF.